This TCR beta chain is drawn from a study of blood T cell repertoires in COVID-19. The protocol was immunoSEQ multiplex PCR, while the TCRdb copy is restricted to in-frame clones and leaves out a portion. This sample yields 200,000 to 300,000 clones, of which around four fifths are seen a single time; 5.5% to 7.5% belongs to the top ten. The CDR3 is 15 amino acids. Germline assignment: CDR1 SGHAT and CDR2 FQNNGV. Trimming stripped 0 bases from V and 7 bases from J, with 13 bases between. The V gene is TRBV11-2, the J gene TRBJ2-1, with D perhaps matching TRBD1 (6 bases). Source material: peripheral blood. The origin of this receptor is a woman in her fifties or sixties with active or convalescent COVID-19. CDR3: CASSLETGLWNEQFF. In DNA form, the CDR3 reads TGTGCCAGCAGCTTAGAAACAGGGCTGTGGAATGAGCAGTTCTTC.